This T cell receptor (beta chain) was obtained from a study of CD8 T cells in ankylosing spondylitis. This clonotype was counted many times. V dropped 4 bases and J dropped 3 bases, with 10 bases sitting between them. Germline V gene data show CDR1 as MNHNS and CDR2 as SASEGT. The CDR3 covers 13 residues. TCRdb re-analysed the 5' RACE reads in MiXCR, keeping a single row per CDR3 protein. The table has around 30,000 distinct CDR3 sequences, about 6.8% seen once. The chain employs TRBV6-1 and TRBJ2-7; no definite D call. Sequencing was carried out using blood, either unsorted or a sorted T cell fraction (not recorded which). The TCR originated in a male donor with ankylosing spondylitis or in good health (not recorded which). The CDR3 nucleotides are TGTGCCAGCAGTGGTGCTGCTGGCTACGAGCAGTACTTC. Its protein is CASSGAAGYEQYF.